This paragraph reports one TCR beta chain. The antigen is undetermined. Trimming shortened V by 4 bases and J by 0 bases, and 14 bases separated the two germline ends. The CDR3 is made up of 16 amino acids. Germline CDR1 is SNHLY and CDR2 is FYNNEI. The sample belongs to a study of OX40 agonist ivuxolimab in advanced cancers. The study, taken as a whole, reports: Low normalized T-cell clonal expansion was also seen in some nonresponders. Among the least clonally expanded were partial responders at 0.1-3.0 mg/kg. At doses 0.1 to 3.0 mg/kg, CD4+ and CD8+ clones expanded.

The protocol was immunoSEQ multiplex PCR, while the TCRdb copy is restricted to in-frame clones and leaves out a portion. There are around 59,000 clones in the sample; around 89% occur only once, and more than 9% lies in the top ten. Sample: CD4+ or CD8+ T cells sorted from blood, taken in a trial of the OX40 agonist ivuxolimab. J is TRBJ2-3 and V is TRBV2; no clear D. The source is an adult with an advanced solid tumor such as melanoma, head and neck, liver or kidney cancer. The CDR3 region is CASSGSKYESTDTQYF. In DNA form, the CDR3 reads TGTGCCAGCAGTGGATCGAAGTACGAGAGCACAGATACGCAGTATTTT.